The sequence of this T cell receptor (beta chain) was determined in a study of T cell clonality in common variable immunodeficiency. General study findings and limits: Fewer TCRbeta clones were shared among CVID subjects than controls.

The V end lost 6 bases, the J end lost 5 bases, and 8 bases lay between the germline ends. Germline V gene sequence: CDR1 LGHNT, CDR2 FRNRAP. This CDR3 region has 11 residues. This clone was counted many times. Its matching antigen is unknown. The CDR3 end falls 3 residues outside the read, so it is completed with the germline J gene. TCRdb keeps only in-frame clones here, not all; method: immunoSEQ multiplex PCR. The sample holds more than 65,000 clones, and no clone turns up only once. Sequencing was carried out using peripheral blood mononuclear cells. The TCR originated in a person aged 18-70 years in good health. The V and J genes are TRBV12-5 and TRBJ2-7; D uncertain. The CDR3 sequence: CASGPLNEQYF. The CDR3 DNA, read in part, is TGTGCTAGTGGCCCACTGAACGAG.